This section outlines one T cell receptor (beta chain) sequence together with its context. Its matching antigen is unknown. This sample is drawn from a study of CD8+CD57+ T cells in acquired aplastic anemia. TCR beta VDJ and CDR3 profiles were obtained from a genomic DNA template. TCRdb reprocessed the reads via MiXCR and lists one record per CDR3 protein. In the table there are some 280,000 distinct CDR3 sequences, roughly half of which are singletons. CDR3 length: 10 amino acids. CDR1 DFQATT and CDR2 SNEGSKA come from the germline V gene (reference sequence). Trimming stripped 4 bases from V and 9 bases from J, with 10 bases between. General study points: Overlap between patients and controls comprised roughly 28 CD8+ CDR3 sequences.

The sample taken for sequencing was sorted CD4+, CD8+, or CD8+CD57+ T cells (not recorded which) from PBMCs. This chain joins TRBV20-1 and TRBJ2-7; either TRBD1 or TRBD2 may supply D (5 bases each). The receptor was derived from a human donor with severe aplastic anemia or a healthy control (not recorded which). CDR3 amino acids: CSATGTGQYF. As DNA, the CDR3 is TGCAGTGCTACCGGGACCGGGCAGTACTTC.